This record looks at one T cell receptor (beta chain) sequence and its context. Its antigen remains unknown. This entry is derived from a study of blood T cells in healthy people across ages. The CDR3 runs to 15 residues. The germline V and J ends were trimmed by 4 bases and 1 base, with 10 bases remaining between them. The germline CDR1 and CDR2 sequences are SEHNR and FQNEAQ (reference sequence). Whenever a sample was processed, at least 7 million PBMCs were isolated. Combining a sample-barcoded 5' primer with a J-beta primer mix, a second PCR ran for roughly 7 to 12 cycles. MiXCR was run by TCRdb on the 5' RACE reads, yielding one entry per CDR3 protein. The table shows hundreds of thousands of distinct CDR3 sequences, with around 43% occurring only once. The study's findings and limits: Both higher diversity and more naive CD4+ cells marked long-lived donors when set against aged donors. Possibly confounding the expanded clonotype changes was the fact that donor CMV status was unknown. TCR beta diversity per million T cells fell roughly linearly with age.

This TCR came from a man between 60 and 75 years old in good health. The V call is TRBV7-9, the J call TRBJ2-2; perhaps D is TRBD1 or TRBD2 (5 bases each). Sample: blood. In DNA, the CDR3 is TGTGCCAGCAGCTACCGGGACGGGAACACCGGGGAGCTGTTTTTT. It encodes CASSYRDGNTGELFF.